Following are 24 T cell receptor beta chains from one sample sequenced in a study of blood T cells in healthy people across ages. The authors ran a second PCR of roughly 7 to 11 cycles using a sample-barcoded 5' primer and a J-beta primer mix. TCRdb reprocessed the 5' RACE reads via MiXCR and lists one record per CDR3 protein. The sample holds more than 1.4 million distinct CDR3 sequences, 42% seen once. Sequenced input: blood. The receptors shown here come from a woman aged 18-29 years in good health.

The CDR3 DNA reads as TGCAGTGCTAGGCCCACCGGGACACTGAAGCGGGAGGCATCAGATACGCAGTATTTT. As protein: CSARPTGTLKREASDTQYF. The chain recombines TRBV20-1 with TRBJ2-3; 9 bases fit TRBD2. The CDR3 covers 19 residues. Germline trimming cut 3 bases from V and 4 bases from J; bases unmatched to any gene: 20. The germline CDR1 and CDR2 sequences are DFQATT and SNEGSKA (reference sequence).

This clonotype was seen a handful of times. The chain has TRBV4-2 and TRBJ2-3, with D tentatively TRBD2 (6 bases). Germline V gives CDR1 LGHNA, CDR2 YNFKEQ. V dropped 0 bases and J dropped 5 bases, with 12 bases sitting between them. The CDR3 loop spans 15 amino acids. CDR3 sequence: CASSQEGPAGDTQYF. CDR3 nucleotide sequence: TGTGCCAGCAGCCAAGAGGGACCAGCGGGAGATACGCAGTATTTT.

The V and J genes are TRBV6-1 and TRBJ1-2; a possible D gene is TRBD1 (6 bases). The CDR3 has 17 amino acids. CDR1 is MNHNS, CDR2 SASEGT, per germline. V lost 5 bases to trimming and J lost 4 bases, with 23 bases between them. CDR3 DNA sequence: TGTGCCAGCAGTCAGACTCAAACAGGGTATCGAGGCTATGGCTACACCTTC. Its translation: CASSQTQTGYRGYGYTF.

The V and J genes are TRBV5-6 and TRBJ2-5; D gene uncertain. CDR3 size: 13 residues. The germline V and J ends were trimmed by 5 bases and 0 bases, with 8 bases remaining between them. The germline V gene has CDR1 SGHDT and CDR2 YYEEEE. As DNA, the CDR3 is TGTGCCAGCAGGGGCCCAGACCAAGAGACCCAGTACTTC. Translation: CASRGPDQETQYF.

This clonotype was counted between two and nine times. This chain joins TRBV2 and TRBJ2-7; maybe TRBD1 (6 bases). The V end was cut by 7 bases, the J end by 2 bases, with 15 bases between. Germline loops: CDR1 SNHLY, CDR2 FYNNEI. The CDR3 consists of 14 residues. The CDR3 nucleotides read TGTGCCAGCACCTTCGGGACACCAGCCTACGAGCAGTACTTC. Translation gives CASTFGTPAYEQYF.

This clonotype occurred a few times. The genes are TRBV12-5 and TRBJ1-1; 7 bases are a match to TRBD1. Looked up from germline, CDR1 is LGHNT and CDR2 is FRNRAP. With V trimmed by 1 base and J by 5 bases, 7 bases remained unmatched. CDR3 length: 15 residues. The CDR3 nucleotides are TGTGCTAGTGGTTTGGCGACGACAGGGAGGACTGAAGCTTTCTTT. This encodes CASGLATTGRTEAFF.

The CDR3 sequence: CAISESGGGNEQFF. The CDR3 region has the DNA TGTGCCATCAGTGAGTCAGGGGGAGGCAATGAGCAGTTCTTC. The chain joins TRBV10-3 to TRBJ2-1; perhaps D is TRBD1 or TRBD2 (6 bases each). The CDR3 has 14 amino acids. Germline V CDR1 and CDR2: ENHRY, SYGVKD. V lost 0 bases to trimming and J lost 6 bases, with 9 bases between them.

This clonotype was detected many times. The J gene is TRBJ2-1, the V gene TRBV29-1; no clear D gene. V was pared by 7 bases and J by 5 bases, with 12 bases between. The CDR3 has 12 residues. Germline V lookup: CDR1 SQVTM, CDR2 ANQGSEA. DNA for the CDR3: TGCAGCGAGTCACTGGTTAACAATGAGCAGTTCTTC. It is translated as CSESLVNNEQFF.

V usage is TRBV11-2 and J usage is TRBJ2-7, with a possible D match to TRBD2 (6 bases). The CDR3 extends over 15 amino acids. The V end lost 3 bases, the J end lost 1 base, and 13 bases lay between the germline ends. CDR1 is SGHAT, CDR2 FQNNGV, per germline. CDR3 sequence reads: CASSFAGTPSYEQYF. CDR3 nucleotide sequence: TGTGCCAGCAGCTTCGCCGGGACTCCTTCCTACGAGCAGTACTTC.

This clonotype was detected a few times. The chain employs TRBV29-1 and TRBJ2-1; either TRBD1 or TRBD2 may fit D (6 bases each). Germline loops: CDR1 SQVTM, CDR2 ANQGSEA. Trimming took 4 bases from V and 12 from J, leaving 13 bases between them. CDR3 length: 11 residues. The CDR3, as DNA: TGCAGCGTTGCGGAGGGGGTTTGGCAGTTCTTC. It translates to CSVAEGVWQFF.

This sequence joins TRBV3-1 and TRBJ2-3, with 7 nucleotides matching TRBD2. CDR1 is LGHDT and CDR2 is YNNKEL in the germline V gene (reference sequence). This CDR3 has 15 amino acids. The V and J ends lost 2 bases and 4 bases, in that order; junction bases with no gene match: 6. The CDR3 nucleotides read TGTGCCAGCAGCCAATCCTTTGGGGGGGCAGATACGCAGTATTTT. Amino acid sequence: CASSQSFGGADTQYF.

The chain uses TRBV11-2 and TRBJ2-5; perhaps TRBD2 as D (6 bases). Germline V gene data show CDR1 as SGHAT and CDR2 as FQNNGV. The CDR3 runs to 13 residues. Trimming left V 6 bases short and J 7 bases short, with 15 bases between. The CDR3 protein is CASRLEGPGTQYF. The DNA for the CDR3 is TGTGCCAGCAGGTTGGAGGGACCTGGGACCCAGTACTTC.

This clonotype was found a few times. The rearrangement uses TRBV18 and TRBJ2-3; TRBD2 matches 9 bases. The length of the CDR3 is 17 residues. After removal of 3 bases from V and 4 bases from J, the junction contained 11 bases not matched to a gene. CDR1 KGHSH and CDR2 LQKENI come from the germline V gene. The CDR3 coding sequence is TGTGCCAGCTCACCGAAGATAGCGGGGGAGTTCGCAGATACGCAGTATTTT. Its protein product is CASSPKIAGEFADTQYF.

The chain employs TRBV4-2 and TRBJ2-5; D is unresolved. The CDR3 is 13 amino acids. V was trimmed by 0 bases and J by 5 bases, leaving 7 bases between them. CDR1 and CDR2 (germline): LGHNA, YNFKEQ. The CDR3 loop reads CASSQETRETQYF. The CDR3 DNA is TGTGCCAGCAGCCAAGAAACCCGCGAGACCCAGTACTTC.

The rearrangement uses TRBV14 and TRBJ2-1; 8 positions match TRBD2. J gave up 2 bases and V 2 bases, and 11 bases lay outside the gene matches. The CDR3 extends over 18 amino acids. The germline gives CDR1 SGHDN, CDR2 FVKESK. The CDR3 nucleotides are TGTGCCAGCAGCCAATCCCCACGGCTAGCGGGTACCTACAATGAGCAGTTCTTC. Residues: CASSQSPRLAGTYNEQFF.

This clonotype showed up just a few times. For the CDR3, the DNA is TGCAGTGCTAGAGAAACGACAGGGGGAGGAAAGCCCCAGCATTTT. Its translation is CSARETTGGGKPQHF. The V gene is TRBV20-1, the J gene TRBJ1-5; the match to TRBD1 covers 9 bases. The germline CDR1 and CDR2 sequences are DFQATT and SNEGSKA (reference sequence). The CDR3 is 15 amino acids. Unmatched junction bases numbered 8, after V lost 0 bases and J lost 8 bases.

CDR3 DNA sequence: TGTGCCAGCATTGCGATTGGGCAGGGGGCAAACACTGAAGCTTTCTTT. Its translation is CASIAIGQGANTEAFF. The J gene is TRBJ1-1, the V gene TRBV6-1; 8 bases are a match to TRBD1. From germline, CDR1 is MNHNS and CDR2 SASEGT. The CDR3 has 16 amino acids. V lost 7 bases, J lost 2 bases, and 12 bases stayed unmatched.

In DNA, the CDR3 is TGCGCCGCCGGGGGGACGACGGGTGAAGCTTTCTTT. Amino acids: CAAGGTTGEAFF. This chain connects TRBV10-2 to TRBJ1-1; D is perhaps TRBD1 (5 bases). The V gene's germline CDR1 is WSHSY and CDR2 SAAADI. Trimming cost V 11 bases and J 7 bases, with 17 bases left between them. This CDR3 has 12 amino acids.

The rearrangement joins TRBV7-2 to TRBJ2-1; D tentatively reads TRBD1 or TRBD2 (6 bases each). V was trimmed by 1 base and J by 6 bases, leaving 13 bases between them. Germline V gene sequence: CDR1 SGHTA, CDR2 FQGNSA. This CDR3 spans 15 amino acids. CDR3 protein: CASSLGGAWANEQFF. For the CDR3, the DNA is TGTGCCAGCAGCTTAGGGGGGGCCTGGGCCAATGAGCAGTTCTTC.

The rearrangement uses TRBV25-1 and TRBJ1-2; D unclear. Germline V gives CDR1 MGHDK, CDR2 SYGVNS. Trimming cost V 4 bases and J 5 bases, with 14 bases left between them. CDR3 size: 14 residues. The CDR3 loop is CASSGGLDVYGYTF. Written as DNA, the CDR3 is TGTGCCAGCAGTGGTGGCCTGGACGTATATGGCTACACCTTC.

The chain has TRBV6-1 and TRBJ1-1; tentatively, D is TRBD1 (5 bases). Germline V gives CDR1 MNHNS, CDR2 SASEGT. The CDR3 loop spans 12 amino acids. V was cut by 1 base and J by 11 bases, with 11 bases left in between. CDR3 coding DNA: TGTGCCAGCAGTGAAGGGGGCAGGGAGGCTTTCTTT. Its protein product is CASSEGGREAFF.

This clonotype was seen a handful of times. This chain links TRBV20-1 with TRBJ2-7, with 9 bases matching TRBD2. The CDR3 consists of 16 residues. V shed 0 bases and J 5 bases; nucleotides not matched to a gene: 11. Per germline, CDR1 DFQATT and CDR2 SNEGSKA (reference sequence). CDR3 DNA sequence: TGCAGTGCTAGAGATCCTAGCGGGATGCCGGGGGACGAGCAGTACTTC. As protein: CSARDPSGMPGDEQYF.

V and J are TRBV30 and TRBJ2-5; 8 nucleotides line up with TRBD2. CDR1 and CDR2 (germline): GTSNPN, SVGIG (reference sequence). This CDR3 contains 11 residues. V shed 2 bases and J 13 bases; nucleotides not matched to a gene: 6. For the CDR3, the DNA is TGTGCCTGGAGTCGGGCGGGAGGTGCGTACTTC. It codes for CAWSRAGGAYF.

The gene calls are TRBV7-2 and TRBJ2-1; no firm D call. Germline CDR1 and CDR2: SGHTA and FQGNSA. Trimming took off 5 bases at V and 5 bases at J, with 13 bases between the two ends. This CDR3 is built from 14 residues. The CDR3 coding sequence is TGTGCCAGCAGCGAAGTAATGTTCAACAATGAGCAGTTCTTC. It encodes CASSEVMFNNEQFF.